The clone carrying this T cell receptor beta chain was observed many times. V trimming: 6 bases; J trimming: 5 bases; junction bases outside the gene matches: 12. CDR1 DFQATT and CDR2 SNEGSKA come from the germline V gene (reference sequence). The CDR3 extends over 17 amino acids. Individual cDNA molecules received unique molecular identifiers. A single record per CDR3 protein comes from TCRdb applying MiXCR to the 5' RACE reads. The data contain roughly 31,000 distinct CDR3 sequences, about 10% of them singletons. These data originate in a study of early T cells in non-severe SARS-CoV-2 infection. Overall study context: The authors sequenced bulk RNA from unsorted whole blood, leaving chains unpaired.

The sequenced sample consisted of whole blood. The rearrangement joins TRBV20-1 to TRBJ2-1; 14 bases are shared with TRBD2. The TCR was taken from an adult who was a healthcare worker with PCR-confirmed SARS-CoV-2 infection or an uninfected control (not recorded which). CDR3 in DNA: TGCAGTGCCCAGACTAGCGGGGGGGCCTTGGCAGACAATGAGCAGTTCTTC. This sequence encodes CSAQTSGGALADNEQFF.